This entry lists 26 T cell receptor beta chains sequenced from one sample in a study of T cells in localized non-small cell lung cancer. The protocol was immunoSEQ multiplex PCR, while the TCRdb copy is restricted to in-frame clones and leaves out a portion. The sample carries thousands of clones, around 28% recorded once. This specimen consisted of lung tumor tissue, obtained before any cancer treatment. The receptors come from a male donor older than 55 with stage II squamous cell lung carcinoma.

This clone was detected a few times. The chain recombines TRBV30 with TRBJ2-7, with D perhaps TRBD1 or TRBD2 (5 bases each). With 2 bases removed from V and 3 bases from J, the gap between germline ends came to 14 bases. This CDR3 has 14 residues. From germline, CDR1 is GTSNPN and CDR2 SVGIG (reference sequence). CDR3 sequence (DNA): TGTGCCTGGAGTCCGTCGGGGCGGCTCTACGAGCAGTACTTC. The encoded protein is CAWSPSGRLYEQYF.

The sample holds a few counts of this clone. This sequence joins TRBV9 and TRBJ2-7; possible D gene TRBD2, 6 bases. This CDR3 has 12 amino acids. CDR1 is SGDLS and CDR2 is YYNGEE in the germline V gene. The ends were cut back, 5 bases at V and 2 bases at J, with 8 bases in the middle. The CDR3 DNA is TGTGCCAGCAGTGGAGGGCCCTACGAGCAGTACTTC. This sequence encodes CASSGGPYEQYF.

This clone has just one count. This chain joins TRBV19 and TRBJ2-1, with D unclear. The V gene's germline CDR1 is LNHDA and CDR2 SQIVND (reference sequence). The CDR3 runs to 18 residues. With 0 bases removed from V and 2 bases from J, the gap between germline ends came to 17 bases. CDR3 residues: CASSIDLGPSGPYNEQFF. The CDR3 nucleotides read TGTGCCAGTAGTATAGATCTCGGTCCCTCGGGCCCCTACAATGAGCAGTTCTTC.

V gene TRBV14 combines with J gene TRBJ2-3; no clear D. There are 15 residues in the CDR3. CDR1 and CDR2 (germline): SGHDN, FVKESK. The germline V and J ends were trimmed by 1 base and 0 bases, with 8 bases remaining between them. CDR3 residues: CASSQGVPSTDTQYF. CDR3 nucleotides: TGTGCCAGCAGCCAAGGGGTTCCCAGCACAGATACGCAGTATTTT.

This chain's CDR3 is CASWRGGADTQYF. In DNA, the CDR3 is TGTGCCAGCTGGAGAGGAGGAGCAGATACGCAGTATTTT. The chain links TRBV6-7 to TRBJ2-3; possible D gene TRBD2, 5 bases. TRBV6-7 is given ORF status, its function remaining uncertain. The CDR3 is made up of 13 amino acids. Between the trimmed V and J ends, which lost 8 bases and 4 bases, there was a span of 13 bases.

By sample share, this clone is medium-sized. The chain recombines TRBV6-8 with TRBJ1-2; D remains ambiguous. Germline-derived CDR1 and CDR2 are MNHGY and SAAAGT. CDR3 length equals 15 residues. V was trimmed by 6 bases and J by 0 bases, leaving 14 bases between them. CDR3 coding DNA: TGTGCCAGCAGGACGATGGACGGGACTAACTATGGCTACACCTTC. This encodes CASRTMDGTNYGYTF.

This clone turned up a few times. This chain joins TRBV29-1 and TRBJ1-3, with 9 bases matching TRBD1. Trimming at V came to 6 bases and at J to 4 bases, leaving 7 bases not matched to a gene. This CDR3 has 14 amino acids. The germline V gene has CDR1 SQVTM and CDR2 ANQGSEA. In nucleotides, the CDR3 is TGCAGCGTCGGGGACAGGGCGGGGGGAAACACCATATATTTT. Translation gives CSVGDRAGGNTIYF.

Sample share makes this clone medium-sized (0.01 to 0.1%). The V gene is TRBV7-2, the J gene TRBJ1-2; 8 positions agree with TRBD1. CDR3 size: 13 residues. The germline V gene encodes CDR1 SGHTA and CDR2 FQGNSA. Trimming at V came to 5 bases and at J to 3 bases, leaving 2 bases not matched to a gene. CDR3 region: CASSPGQDYGYTF. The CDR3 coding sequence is TGTGCCAGCAGCCCGGGACAGGACTATGGCTACACCTTC.

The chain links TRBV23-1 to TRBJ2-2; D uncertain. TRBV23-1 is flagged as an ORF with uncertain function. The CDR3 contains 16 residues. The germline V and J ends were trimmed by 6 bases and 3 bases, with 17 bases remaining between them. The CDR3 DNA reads TGCGCCAGCAGCGAGAGGTCCCCACCCCACACCGGGGAGCTGTTTTTT. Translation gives CASSERSPPHTGELFF.

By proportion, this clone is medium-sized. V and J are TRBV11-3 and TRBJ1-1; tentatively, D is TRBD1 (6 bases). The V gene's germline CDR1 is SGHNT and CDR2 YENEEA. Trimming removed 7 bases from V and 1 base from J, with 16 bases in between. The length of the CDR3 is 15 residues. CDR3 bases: TGTGCCAGCACCCCAAGGGGGAATCCGAACACTGAAGCTTTCTTT. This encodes CASTPRGNPNTEAFF.

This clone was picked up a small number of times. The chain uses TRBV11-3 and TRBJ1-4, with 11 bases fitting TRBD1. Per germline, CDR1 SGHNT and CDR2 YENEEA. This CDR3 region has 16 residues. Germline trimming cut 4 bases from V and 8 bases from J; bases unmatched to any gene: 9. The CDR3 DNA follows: TGTGCCAGCAGCTATGGGTGGGACAGGGGGTTGGAAAAACTGTTTTTT. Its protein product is CASSYGWDRGLEKLFF. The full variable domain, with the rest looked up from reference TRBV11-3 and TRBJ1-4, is EAGVVQSPRYKIIEKKQPVAFWCNPISGHNTLYWYLQNLGQGPELLIRYENEEAVDDSQLPKDRFSAERLKGVDSTLKIQPAELGDSAVYLCASSYGWDRGLEKLFFGSGTQLSVL.

The CDR3 region has the DNA TGTGCCAGTAGTATAGGCCTAGCGGGAGGGCGGGATGAGCAGTTCTTC. Translation gives CASSIGLAGGRDEQFF. This sequence joins TRBV19 and TRBJ2-1; 12 bases are a match to TRBD2. CDR3 size: 16 residues. V was clipped by 1 base and J by 8 bases; unmatched bases: 6. CDR1 is LNHDA and CDR2 is SQIVND in the germline V gene (reference sequence).

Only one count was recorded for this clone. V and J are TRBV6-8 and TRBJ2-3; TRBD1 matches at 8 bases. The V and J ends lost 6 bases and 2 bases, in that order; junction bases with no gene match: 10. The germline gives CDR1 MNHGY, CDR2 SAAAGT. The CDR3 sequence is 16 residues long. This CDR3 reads CASSKDRGPITDTQYF. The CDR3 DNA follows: TGTGCCAGCAGCAAAGACAGGGGCCCTATCACAGATACGCAGTATTTT.

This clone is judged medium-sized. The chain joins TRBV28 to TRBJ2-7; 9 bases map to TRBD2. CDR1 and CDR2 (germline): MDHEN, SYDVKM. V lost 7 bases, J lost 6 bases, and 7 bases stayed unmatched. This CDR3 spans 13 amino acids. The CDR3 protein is CASIAGGYGEQYF. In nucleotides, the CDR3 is TGTGCCAGCATCGCGGGGGGGTATGGCGAGCAGTACTTC.

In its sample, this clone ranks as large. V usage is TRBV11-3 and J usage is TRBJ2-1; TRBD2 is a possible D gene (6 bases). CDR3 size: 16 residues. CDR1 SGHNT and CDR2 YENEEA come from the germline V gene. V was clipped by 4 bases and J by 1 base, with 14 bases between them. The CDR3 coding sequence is TGTGCCAGCAGCTCGGGACTCCGGATATCCTACAATGAGCAGTTCTTC. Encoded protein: CASSSGLRISYNEQFF.

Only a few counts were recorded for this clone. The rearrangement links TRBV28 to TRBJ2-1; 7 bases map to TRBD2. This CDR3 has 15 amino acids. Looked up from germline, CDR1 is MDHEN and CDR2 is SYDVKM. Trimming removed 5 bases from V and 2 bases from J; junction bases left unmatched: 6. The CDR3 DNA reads TGTGCCAGCAGTCGTCGCGGGAGTCCCTACAATGAGCAGTTCTTC. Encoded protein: CASSRRGSPYNEQFF.

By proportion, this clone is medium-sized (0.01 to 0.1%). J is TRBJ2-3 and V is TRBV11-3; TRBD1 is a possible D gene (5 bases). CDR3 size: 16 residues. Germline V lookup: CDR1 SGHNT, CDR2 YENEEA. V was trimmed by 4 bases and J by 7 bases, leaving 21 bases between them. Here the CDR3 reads CASSSPEHGWGNTQYF. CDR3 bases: TGTGCCAGCAGCTCTCCGGAACACGGGTGGGGCAATACGCAGTATTTT.

Here the CDR3 reads CASSSLQTGRTEAFF. DNA of the CDR3: TGCGCCAGCAGCTCCCTCCAGACAGGTCGCACTGAAGCTTTCTTT. The V gene is TRBV5-1, the J gene TRBJ1-1; a possible D gene is TRBD1 (6 bases). From germline, CDR1 is SGHRS and CDR2 YFSETQ. The CDR3 length is 15 residues. Trimming removed 3 bases from V and 4 bases from J, with 16 bases in between.

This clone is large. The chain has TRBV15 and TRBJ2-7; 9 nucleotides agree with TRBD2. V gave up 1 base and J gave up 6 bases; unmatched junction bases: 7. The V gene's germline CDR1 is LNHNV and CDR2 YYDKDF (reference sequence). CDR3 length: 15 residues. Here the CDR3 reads CATSRGSSGRGEQYF. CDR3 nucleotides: TGTGCCACCAGCAGAGGTAGTAGCGGGAGAGGCGAGCAGTACTTC.

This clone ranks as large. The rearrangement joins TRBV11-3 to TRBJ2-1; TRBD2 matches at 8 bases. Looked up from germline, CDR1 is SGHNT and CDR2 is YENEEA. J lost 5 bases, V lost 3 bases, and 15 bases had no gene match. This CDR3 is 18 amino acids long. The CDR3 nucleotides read TGTGCCAGCAGCTTTTACGGCGGGGAGGTGCGGGAGGACAATGAGCAGTTCTTC. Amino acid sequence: CASSFYGGEVREDNEQFF.

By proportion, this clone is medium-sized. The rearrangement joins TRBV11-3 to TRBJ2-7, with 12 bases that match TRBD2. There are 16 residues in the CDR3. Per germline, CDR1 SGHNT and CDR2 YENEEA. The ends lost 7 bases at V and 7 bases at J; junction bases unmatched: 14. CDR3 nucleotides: TGTGCCAGCACGGAGGGAAGGACTAGCGGGGTCCTTGAGCAGTACTTC. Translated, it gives CASTEGRTSGVLEQYF.

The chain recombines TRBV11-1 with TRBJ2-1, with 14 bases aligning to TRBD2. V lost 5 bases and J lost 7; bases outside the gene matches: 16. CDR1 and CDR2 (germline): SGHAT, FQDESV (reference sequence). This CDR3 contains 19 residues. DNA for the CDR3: TGTGCCAGCAGCCAAGTAGGGACTAGCGGGAGCATCGTGAGGAATGAGCAGTTCTTC. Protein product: CASSQVGTSGSIVRNEQFF.

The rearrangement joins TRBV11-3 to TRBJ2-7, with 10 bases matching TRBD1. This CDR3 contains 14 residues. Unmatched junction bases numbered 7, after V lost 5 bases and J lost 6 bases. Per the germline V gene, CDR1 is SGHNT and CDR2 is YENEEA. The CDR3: CASSPGTGVGEQYF. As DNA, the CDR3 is TGTGCCAGCAGCCCTGGGACAGGGGTGGGCGAGCAGTACTTC.

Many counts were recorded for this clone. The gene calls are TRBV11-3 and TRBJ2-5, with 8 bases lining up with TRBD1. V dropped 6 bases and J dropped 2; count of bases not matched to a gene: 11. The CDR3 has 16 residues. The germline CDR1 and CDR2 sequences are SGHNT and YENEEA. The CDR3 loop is CASRLTGTGLQETQYF. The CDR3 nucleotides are TGTGCCAGCAGACTTACCGGGACAGGTTTGCAAGAGACCCAGTACTTC.

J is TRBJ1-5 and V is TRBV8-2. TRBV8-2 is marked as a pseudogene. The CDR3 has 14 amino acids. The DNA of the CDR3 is TGTGCCAGCAGTTTGACGGGGGCAAGACAGCCCCAGCATTTT. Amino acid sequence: CASSLTGARQPQHF.

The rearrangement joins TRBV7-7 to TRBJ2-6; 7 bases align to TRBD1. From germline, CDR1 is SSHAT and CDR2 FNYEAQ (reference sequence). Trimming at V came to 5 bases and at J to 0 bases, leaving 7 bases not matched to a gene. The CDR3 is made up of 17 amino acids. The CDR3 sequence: CASSRQGYSSGANVLTF. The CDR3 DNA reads TGTGCCAGCAGCCGACAGGGCTATAGCTCTGGGGCCAACGTCCTGACTTTC. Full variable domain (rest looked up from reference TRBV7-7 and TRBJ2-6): GAGVSQSPRYKVTKRGQDVTLRCDPISSHATLYWYQQALGQGPEFLTYFNYEAQPDKSGLPSDRFSAERPEGSISTLTIQRTEQRDSAMYRCASSRQGYSSGANVLTFGAGSRLTVL.